The next 10 T cell receptor beta chains were all read from a single sample in a study of cytomegalovirus exposure and HLA in healthy donors. TCRdb's copy holds only in-frame clones and misses some; the assay was immunoSEQ multiplex PCR. In the table there are fewer than 150,000 clones, 88% of which are singletons. Specimen: PBMCs. All receptors derive from a woman aged 18-29 years in good health and CMV-seropositive.

The chain links TRBV5-1 to TRBJ2-2; the D gene is possibly TRBD2 (6 bases). In germline, CDR1 is SGHRS, CDR2 YFSETQ. This CDR3 has 17 amino acids. V lost 1 base and J 0 bases, leaving 13 bases between the germline ends. CDR3 sequence (DNA): TGCGCCAGCAGCTTGAGGGGTCAGCGGGCGAACACCGGGGAGCTGTTTTTT. Translation: CASSLRGQRANTGELFF.

V and J are TRBV5-1 and TRBJ1-5; 8 positions agree with TRBD1. CDR3 size: 17 residues. CDR1 and CDR2 from the germline V gene are SGHRS and YFSETQ. With 5 bases clipped from V and 7 bases from J, the junction kept 17 bases outside the gene matches. CDR3 nucleotide sequence: TGCGCCAGCAGGGGAACGGACAGGGCGCGAAGCGACCAGCCCCAGCATTTT. Protein product: CASRGTDRARSDQPQHF.

The rearrangement links TRBV11-2 to TRBJ2-1, with D possibly matching TRBD2 (6 bases). CDR1 and CDR2 (germline): SGHAT, FQNNGV. This CDR3 contains 14 residues. V lost 1 base and J lost 9, with 13 bases in between. The CDR3 DNA reads as TGTGCCAGCAGCTTAGGCGGCAGGGACTCTGAGCAGTTCTTC. It codes for CASSLGGRDSEQFF.

The CDR3 nucleotides read TGCGCCAGCAGCCGCCGCTCAGGGGGGCCCTACGAGCAGTACTTC. Translated, it gives CASSRRSGGPYEQYF. The chain joins TRBV4-1 to TRBJ2-7; D perhaps matches TRBD1 (7 bases). CDR1 is MGHRA, CDR2 YSYEKL, per germline. This CDR3 region has 15 residues. V gave up 4 bases and J gave up 2 bases, with 15 bases separating them.

This chain links TRBV2 with TRBJ1-1; no clear D. CDR3 length: 14 residues. Germline-derived CDR1 and CDR2 are SNHLY and FYNNEI. V lost 3 bases and J lost 1, with 9 bases in between. Here the CDR3 reads CASSDDTRNTEAFF. The CDR3 coding sequence is TGTGCCAGCAGTGACGACACACGGAACACTGAAGCTTTCTTT.

The chain recombines TRBV30 with TRBJ2-7; D might be TRBD1 (5 bases). The CDR3 totals 13 residues. With 1 base removed from V and 2 bases from J, the gap between germline ends came to 9 bases. Per the germline V gene, CDR1 is GTSNPN and CDR2 is SVGIG (reference sequence). For the CDR3, the DNA is TGTGCCTGGAGTGAGGGGCCACCCTACGAGCAGTACTTC. Translated, it gives CAWSEGPPYEQYF.

The chain has TRBV19 and TRBJ2-1, with 11 bases aligning to TRBD2. The CDR3 loop spans 15 amino acids. Germline values: CDR1 LNHDA, CDR2 SQIVND (reference sequence). V shed 1 base and J 9 bases; nucleotides not matched to a gene: 5. The CDR3 DNA sequence: TGTGCCAGTAGTATAGTAGCTCTAGCGGGGGGTGAGCAGTTCTTC. It encodes CASSIVALAGGEQFF.

The rearrangement joins TRBV2 to TRBJ2-7, with 11 bases fitting TRBD2. V was clipped by 7 bases and J by 7 bases; unmatched bases: 12. From germline, CDR1 is SNHLY and CDR2 FYNNEI. The CDR3 is 15 residues long. The CDR3 reads CASTGLAAKQGEQYF. The CDR3 nucleotides read TGTGCCAGCACGGGACTAGCGGCGAAACAAGGGGAGCAGTACTTC. Drawing the rest from reference TRBV2 and TRBJ2-7, the complete variable domain is EPEVTQTPSHQVTQMGQEVILRCVPISNHLYFYWYRQILGQKVEFLVSFYNNEISEKSEIFDDQFSVERPDGSNFTLKIRSTKLEDSAMYFCASTGLAAKQGEQYFGPGTRLTVT.

This clone was picked up one time. This chain uses TRBV7-2 with TRBJ1-2; a possible D gene is TRBD1 (6 bases). Trimming took off 1 base at V and 8 bases at J, with 11 bases between the two ends. Germline V gives CDR1 SGHTA, CDR2 FQGNSA. This CDR3 region has 13 residues. This CDR3 reads CASSLEQGWGYTF. CDR3 in DNA: TGTGCCAGCAGCTTAGAACAGGGCTGGGGCTACACCTTC.

This clone showed up just once. V is TRBV9 and J is TRBJ2-3; 11 bases are shared with TRBD2. Germline values: CDR1 SGDLS, CDR2 YYNGEE. The V segment lost 2 bases and the J segment 0 bases; nucleotides outside the gene matches: 5. The CDR3 covers 17 residues. The CDR3 protein is CASSVDGTSGSTDTQYF. The CDR3 DNA reads TGTGCCAGCAGCGTCGATGGGACTAGCGGTAGCACAGATACGCAGTATTTT.